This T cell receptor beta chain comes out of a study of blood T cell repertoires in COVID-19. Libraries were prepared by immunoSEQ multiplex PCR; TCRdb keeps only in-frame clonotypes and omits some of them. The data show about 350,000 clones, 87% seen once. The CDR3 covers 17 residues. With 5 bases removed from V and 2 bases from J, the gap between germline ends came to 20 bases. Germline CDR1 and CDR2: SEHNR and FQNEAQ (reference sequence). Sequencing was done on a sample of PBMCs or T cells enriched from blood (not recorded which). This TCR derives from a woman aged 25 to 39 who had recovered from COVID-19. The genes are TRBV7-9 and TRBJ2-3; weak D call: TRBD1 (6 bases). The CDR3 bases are TGTGCCAGCAGCCCCCCGGAGACAGGCTGGGACACAGATACGCAGTATTTT. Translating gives CASSPPETGWDTDTQYF.